This TCR beta chain was identified during a study of T cell responses to AZD1222 COVID-19 vaccine (TCRdb year 2021). Concerning the study at large: TCR sequencing covered over 230 trial participants: roughly 200 given two doses of AZD1222 and approximately 25 given two doses of MenACWY control vaccine. Trial participants were enrolled by age into 18-55, 56-69 and 70-plus year subgroups, with around 150, 28 and 57 TCR-sequenced participants respectively. Findings and caveats that apply to the study as a whole: Because no day 14 peak-response samples were available, the repertoires could be characterized only after the peak T cell response. Most participants were white British and females outnumbered males, and the authors suggested that clonal diversity may have been underestimated. The vaccine-associated CD4 TCRs covered the entire spike protein, and the dominant responses fell in regions 160-218 and 743-854. Nearly half of unique spike-specific TCRs reportedly recognized epitopes outside regions mutated in the B.1.351 and B.1.1.7 variants. After two AZD1222 doses, spike-specific TCR breadth and depth were significantly higher than at day 0 and than in MenACWY recipients. Conclusions about previously exposed vaccinees are limited, since just five to seven AZD1222 recipients were seropositive for SARS-CoV-2 at baseline. The 56-69-year group was small, and its depth increase did not reach significance, likely because of low power.

The CDR3 regions of human TCRbeta chains were subjected to immunosequencing. In the original analysis: TCRs in the repertoires were matched against a reference library of SARS-CoV-2-specific TCRs that had been generated with the MIRA antigen-specificity platform. Breadth was defined as the fraction of unique TCRs that were SARS-CoV-2-associated. Depth was defined as the fraction of total T cells that were SARS-CoV-2-associated. Using the MIRA data, each spike-specific TCR was assigned both to the spike region to which the TCR was reactive and to a CD4 or CD8 class. Log10-transformed breadth and depth values were compared by one-way ANOVA with Sidak's multiple comparisons tests. Sourced from immuneACCESS, this table was stored by TCRdb with only in-frame sequences that have V and J called. A share of the clones is absent; for the studies checked, an unresolved V gene accounts for under half, and the remainder has no known explanation. V, J and clone size are taken as reported in that table, and D and trimming were inferred from the DNA itself. The sample includes 110,000 or so clones, with 80% to 95% observed a single time. 4% to 4.5% of the sample is held by the ten biggest clonotypes.

V sheds 4 bases and J sheds 13 bases, leaving 14 bases between their ends. The CDR3 goes from the cysteine to the phenylalanine over 13 residues. The read is trimmed to its CDR3 DNA, 39 bases read in frame from base 1. As encoded in the germline V gene (reference sequence), CDR1 is LNHDA while CDR2 is SQIVND. Comments on this clone: It lacks a known antigen. No per-base quality is available; no much larger clone lies one base away.

The time point label, as the study defines it: about 28 days (+/-7) after the second vaccine dose. The sample's treatment or condition label is to be understood as: meningococcal conjugate vaccine given as trial control. The vaccinee samples were drawn from two UK trials, COV001 and COV002, one of which was a single-blind randomized controlled phase 2/3 trial testing AZD1222 (ChAdOx1 nCoV-19) in healthy adults. Trial participant PBMC samples were collected at day 0 and day 28 after the second dose for TCRbeta chain sequencing. The sample in question was peripheral blood, obtained 28 days after the second dose of the MenACWY control vaccine. The chain was built from TRBV19 and TRBJ1-6; TRBD1 is possibly the D segment (6 matching bases). This receptor was identified in an adult who received the MenACWY meningococcal vaccine as a control. The encoded CDR3 is CASSTTGFPPLHF. Read as DNA, the sequence is TGTGCCAGTAGTACAACAGGGTTTCCGCCCCTCCACTTT.